A single sample is the source of the 15 T cell receptor beta chains below, sequenced in a study of CXCR3-negative and CXCR3-positive naive CD8 T cells. Researchers prepared the TRB cDNA libraries using 5' RACE with UMI labels. TCRdb reanalyzed the 5' RACE reads, giving one entry per CDR3 protein sequence and no DNA. The sample holds about 120,000 distinct CDR3 sequences. What was sequenced was naive CXCR3- CD8+ T cells from blood. Sample subset: CD45RO-CCR7+CD27+CD95- naive CD8+ T cells lacking CXCR3 (TNR3-). Every receptor here comes from a human donor in good health. Some clones in this sample may be carry-over from other donors' samples.

V usage is TRBV7-6 and J usage is TRBJ2-1; TCRdb returns TRBD2, unconfirmable since there is no DNA. CDR1 SGHVS and CDR2 FNYEAQ come from the germline V gene. The CDR3 covers 15 residues. This CDR3 is CASSLGTSGSNEQFF. The complete variable domain, with remaining parts taken from reference TRBV7-6 and TRBJ2-1, reads GAGVSQSPRYKVTKRGQDVALRCDPISGHVSLYWYRQALGQGPEFLTYFNYEAQQDKSGLPNDRFSAERPEGSISTLTIQRTEQRDSAMYRCASSLGTSGSNEQFFGPGTRLTVL.

The chain links TRBV28 to TRBJ2-7; without DNA, the TCRdb call of TRBD1 cannot be checked. CDR1 is MDHEN, CDR2 SYDVKM, per germline. This CDR3 region has 17 residues. This CDR3 is CASSRIIDSEVWYEQYF. Full variable domain (remainder filled in from reference TRBV28 and TRBJ2-7): DVKVTQSSRYLVKRTGEKVFLECVQDMDHENMFWYRQDPGLGLRLIYFSYDVKMKEKGDIPEGYSVSREKKERFSLILESASTNQTSMYLCASSRIIDSEVWYEQYFGPGTRLTVT.

The CDR3 spells CASSYGTGYLSGNTIYF. The J gene is TRBJ1-3, the V gene TRBV6-5; the D call from TCRdb, TRBD1, cannot be confirmed without DNA. The CDR3 loop spans 17 amino acids. Germline loops: CDR1 MNHEY, CDR2 SVGAGI.

The chain recombines TRBV13 with TRBJ2-1; TCRdb's assignment of TRBD2 cannot be checked, as there is no DNA. The V gene's germline CDR1 is PRHDT and CDR2 FYEKMQ (reference sequence). The CDR3 runs to 20 residues. CDR3 protein: CASSLGRGLAGEGPYNEQFF.

V is TRBV29-1 and J is TRBJ2-7; the D gene TCRdb calls, TRBD1, cannot be checked with no DNA. The length of the CDR3 is 15 residues. In germline, CDR1 is SQVTM, CDR2 ANQGSEA. CDR3 region: CSVEFGADAPYEQYF.

The rearrangement links TRBV29-1 to TRBJ2-2; TCRdb outputs TRBD1, but without DNA this stays unchecked. This CDR3 is 16 amino acids long. Per germline, CDR1 SQVTM and CDR2 ANQGSEA. CDR3 sequence reads: CSVTDPGQGNTGELFF.

This rearrangement joins TRBV27 to TRBJ1-2; TCRdb outputs TRBD1, but without DNA this stays unchecked. From germline, CDR1 is MNHEY and CDR2 SMNVEV (reference sequence). The CDR3 consists of 14 residues. The CDR3 loop reads CASSGQGTAYGYTF.

The CDR3: CASSQGTGSGANVLTF. The J gene is TRBJ2-6, the V gene TRBV14; TCRdb selects TRBD1, and the lack of DNA leaves this call unchecked. Per germline, CDR1 SGHDN and CDR2 FVKESK. This CDR3 contains 16 residues.

The gene calls are TRBV20-1 and TRBJ2-7; TCRdb's D call of TRBD1 is untestable without DNA. CDR3 length: 13 amino acids. CDR1 and CDR2 from the germline V gene are DFQATT and SNEGSKA (reference sequence). The CDR3 sequence: CSVSGGFSYEQYF.

This chain joins TRBV24-1 and TRBJ2-1. Germline lookup yields CDR1 KGHDR and CDR2 SFDVKD. There are 13 residues in the CDR3. CDR3 residues: CATSDLLGHEQFF.

V usage is TRBV6-2 or TRBV6-3 and J usage is TRBJ2-7. Germline V gives CDR1 MNHEY, CDR2 SVGEGT. The CDR3 is 14 residues long. CDR3 region: CASSYSGFSYEQYF.

This rearrangement joins TRBV27 to TRBJ2-1; TCRdb's D gene call, TRBD1, goes unchecked for lack of DNA. Germline assignment: CDR1 MNHEY and CDR2 SMNVEV (reference sequence). The CDR3 is 15 residues long. The CDR3 here is CASSLSTPLYNEQFF.

The genes are TRBV5-6 and TRBJ2-1. Germline V gives CDR1 SGHDT, CDR2 YYEEEE. CDR3 length: 14 amino acids. CDR3 sequence: CASSFGTTKETQYF.

The CDR3: CASSLARLSGGEQFF. This sequence joins TRBV7-2 and TRBJ2-1; as DNA is missing, the TRBD2 call by TCRdb cannot be tested. Germline V gives CDR1 SGHTA, CDR2 FQGNSA. This CDR3 spans 15 amino acids.

J is TRBJ1-1 and V is TRBV6-2 or TRBV6-3; TCRdb's D call, TRBD1, is unchecked because there is no DNA. The CDR3 has 16 amino acids. The germline V gene has CDR1 MNHEY and CDR2 SVGEGT. CDR3 in amino acids: CASSYSRGVMNTEAFF.